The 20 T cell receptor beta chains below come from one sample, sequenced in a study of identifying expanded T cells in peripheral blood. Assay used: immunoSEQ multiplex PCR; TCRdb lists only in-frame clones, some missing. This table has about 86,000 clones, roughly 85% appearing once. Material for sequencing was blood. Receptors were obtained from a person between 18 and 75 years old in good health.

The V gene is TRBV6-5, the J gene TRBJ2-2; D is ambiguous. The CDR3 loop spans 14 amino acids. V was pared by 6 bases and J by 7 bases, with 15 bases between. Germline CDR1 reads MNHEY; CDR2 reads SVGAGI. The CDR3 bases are TGTGCCAGCAGCCAAAGGGTCGGGCTCGGGGAGCTGTTTTTT. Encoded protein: CASSQRVGLGELFF.

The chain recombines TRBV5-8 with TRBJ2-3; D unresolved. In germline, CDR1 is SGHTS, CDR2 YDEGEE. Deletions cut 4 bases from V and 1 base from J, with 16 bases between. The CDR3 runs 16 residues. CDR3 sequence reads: CASSPDGVLGTDTQYF. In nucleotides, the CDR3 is TGTGCCAGCAGCCCCGACGGAGTATTAGGCACAGATACGCAGTATTTT. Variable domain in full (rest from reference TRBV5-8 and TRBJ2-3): EAGVTQSPTHLIKTRGQQATLRCSPISGHTSVYWYQQALGLGLQFLLWYDEGEERNRGNFPPRFSGRQFPNYSSELNVNALELEDSALYLCASSPDGVLGTDTQYFGPGTRLTVL.

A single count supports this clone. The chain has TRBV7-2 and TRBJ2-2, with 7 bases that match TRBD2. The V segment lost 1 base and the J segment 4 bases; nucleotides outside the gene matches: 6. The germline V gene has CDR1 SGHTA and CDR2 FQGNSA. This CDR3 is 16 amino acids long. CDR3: CASSLVWRGSTGELFF. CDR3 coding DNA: TGTGCCAGCAGCTTAGTATGGCGGGGGAGCACCGGGGAGCTGTTTTTT.

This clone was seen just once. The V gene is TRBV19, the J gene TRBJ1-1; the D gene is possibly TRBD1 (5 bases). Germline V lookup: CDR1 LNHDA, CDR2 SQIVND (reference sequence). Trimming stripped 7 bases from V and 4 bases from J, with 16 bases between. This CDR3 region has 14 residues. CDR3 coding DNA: TGTGCCAGTAATCGCGGGGGATCGACCACTGAAGCTTTCTTT. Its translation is CASNRGGSTTEAFF.

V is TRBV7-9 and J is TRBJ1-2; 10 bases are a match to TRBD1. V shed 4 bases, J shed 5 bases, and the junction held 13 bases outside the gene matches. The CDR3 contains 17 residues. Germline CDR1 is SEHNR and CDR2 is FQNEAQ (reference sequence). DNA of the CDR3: TGTGCCAGCAGCTCTCAACCGGGACAGGGGATCGGGTATGGCTACACCTTC. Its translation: CASSSQPGQGIGYGYTF.

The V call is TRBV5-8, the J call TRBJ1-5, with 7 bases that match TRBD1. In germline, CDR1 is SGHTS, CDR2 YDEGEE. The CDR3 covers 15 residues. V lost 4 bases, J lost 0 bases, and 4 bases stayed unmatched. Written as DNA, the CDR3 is TGTGCCAGCAGCGTGGACAGGTCTAGCAATCAGCCCCAGCATTTT. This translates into CASSVDRSSNQPQHF.

The CDR3 region is CASSLVGEQYF. CDR3 DNA: TGTGCCAGCAGCTTAGTTGGGGAGCAGTACTTC. This chain joins TRBV11-2 and TRBJ2-7, with D unresolved. Trimming cost V 1 base and J 7 bases, with 5 bases left between them. Germline CDR1 reads SGHAT; CDR2 reads FQNNGV. The CDR3 is 11 residues long.

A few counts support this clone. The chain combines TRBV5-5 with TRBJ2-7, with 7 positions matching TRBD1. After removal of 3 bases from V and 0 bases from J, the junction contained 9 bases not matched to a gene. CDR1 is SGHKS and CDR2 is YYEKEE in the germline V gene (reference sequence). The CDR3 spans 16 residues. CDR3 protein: CASSSSTGMSSYEQYF. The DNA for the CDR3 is TGTGCCAGCAGCTCCTCGACAGGGATGAGCTCCTACGAGCAGTACTTC.

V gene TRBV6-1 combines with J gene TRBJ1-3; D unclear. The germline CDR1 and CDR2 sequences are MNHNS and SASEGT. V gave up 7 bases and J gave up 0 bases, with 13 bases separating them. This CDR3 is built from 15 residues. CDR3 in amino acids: CASISGPFSGNTIYF. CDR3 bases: TGTGCCAGCATTTCAGGACCGTTCTCTGGAAACACCATATATTTT.

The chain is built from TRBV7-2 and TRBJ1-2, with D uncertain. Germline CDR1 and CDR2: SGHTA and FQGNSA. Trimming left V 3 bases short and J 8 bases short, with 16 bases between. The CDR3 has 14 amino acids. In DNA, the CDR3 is TGTGCCAGCAGCTTGATCGGTAGCGGGAGCGGCTACACCTTC. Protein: CASSLIGSGSGYTF.

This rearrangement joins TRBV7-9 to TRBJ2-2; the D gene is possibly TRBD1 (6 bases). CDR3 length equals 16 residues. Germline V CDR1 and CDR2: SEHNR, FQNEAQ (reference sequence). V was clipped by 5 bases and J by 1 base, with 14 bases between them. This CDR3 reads CASSPSRTVNTGELFF. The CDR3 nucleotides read TGTGCCAGCAGCCCATCCCGGACAGTGAACACCGGGGAGCTGTTTTTT.

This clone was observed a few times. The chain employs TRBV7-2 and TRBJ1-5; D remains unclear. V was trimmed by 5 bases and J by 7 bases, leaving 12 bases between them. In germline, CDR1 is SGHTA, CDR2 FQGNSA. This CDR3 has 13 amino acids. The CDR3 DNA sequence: TGTGCCAGCAGCGGCCCGGATTGGCAGCCCCAGCATTTT. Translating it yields CASSGPDWQPQHF.

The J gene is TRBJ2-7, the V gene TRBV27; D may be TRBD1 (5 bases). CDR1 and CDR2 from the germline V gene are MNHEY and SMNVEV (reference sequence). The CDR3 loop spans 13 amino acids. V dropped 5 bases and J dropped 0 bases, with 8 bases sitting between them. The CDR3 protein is CASSRQPSYEQYF. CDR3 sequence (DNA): TGTGCCAGCAGTAGACAGCCCTCCTACGAGCAGTACTTC.

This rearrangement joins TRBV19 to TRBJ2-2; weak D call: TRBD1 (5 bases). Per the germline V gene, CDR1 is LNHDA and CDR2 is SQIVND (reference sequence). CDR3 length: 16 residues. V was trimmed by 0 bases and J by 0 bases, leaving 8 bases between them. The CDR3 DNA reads TGTGCCAGTAGTATAGATGCAGGGTCGAACACCGGGGAGCTGTTTTTT. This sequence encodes CASSIDAGSNTGELFF.

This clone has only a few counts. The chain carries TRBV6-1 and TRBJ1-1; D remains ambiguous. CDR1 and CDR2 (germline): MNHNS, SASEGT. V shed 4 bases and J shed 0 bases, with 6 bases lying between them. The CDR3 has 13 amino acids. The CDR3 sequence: CASSGQVNTEAFF. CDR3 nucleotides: TGTGCCAGCAGTGGACAAGTGAACACTGAAGCTTTCTTT.

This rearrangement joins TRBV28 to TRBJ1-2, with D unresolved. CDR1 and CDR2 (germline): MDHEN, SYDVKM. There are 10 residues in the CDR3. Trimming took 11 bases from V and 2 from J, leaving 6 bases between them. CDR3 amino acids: CAAANYGYTF. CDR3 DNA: TGTGCCGCCGCCAACTATGGCTACACCTTC.

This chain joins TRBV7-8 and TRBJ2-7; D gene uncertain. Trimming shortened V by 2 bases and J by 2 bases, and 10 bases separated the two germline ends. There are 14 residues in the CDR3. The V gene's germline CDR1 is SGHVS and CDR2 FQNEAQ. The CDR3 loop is CASSLRHNTYEQYF. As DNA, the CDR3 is TGTGCCAGCAGCTTAAGACACAACACCTACGAGCAGTACTTC.

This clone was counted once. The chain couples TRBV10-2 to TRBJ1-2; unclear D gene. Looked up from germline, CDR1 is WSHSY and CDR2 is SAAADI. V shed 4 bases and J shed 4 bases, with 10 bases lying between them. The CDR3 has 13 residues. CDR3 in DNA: TGCGCCAGCAGTGTGGGCGAAATCTATGGCTACACCTTC. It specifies CASSVGEIYGYTF.

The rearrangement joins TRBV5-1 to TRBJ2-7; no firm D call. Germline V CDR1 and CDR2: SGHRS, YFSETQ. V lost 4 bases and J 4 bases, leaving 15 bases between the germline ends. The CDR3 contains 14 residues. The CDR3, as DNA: TGCGCCAGCAGCCCGGCTCTGACTCAGTACGAGCAGTACTTC. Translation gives CASSPALTQYEQYF.

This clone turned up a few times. The CDR3, as DNA: TGTGCCAGCAGTTACTCGCATATCGGTTCACCCCTCCACTTT. It specifies CASSYSHIGSPLHF. The rearrangement links TRBV6-6 to TRBJ1-6; D remains unclear. The CDR3 loop spans 14 amino acids. Germline V CDR1 and CDR2: MNHNY, SVGAGI (reference sequence). The V and J ends lost 0 bases and 9 bases respectively, with 9 bases between them.